Detailed here is one TCR beta chain. This entry comes from a study of somatic mutations in cytotoxic T cells in rheumatoid arthritis. Whole-study context: Flow cytometric sorting isolated some V beta antibody-stained T-cell populations at nearly 100% purity, and among them were V beta1+ cells that underwent TCRB sequencing.

Method: immunoSEQ multiplex PCR; TCRdb's copy keeps in-frame clones and lacks some. The sample contains some 14,000 clones, less than 85% of which appear only once. The receptor was derived from an adult with rheumatoid arthritis. Material for sequencing was CD8+ T cells sorted from blood.

The CDR3, as DNA: TGTGCCAGCAGTTATGCCCAGGCGAAAGTGGGGATGTACAATGAGCAGTTCTTC. As protein: CASSYAQAKVGMYNEQFF. The V and J genes are TRBV28 and TRBJ2-1, with unresolved D. V gave up 4 bases and J gave up 4 bases, with 23 bases separating them. The germline V gene encodes CDR1 MDHEN and CDR2 SYDVKM. This CDR3 has 18 residues.